These T cell receptor beta chains were read from a single sample in a study of blood T cell repertoires in COVID-19. Repertoires were generated with immunoSEQ multiplex PCR, while TCRdb's copy carries only in-frame clones and drops some. Of about 260,000 clones in the sample, about 87% were seen once. The sequencing input was peripheral blood. The source is a man in his fifties or sixties who had recovered from COVID-19. Both conserved end residues are part of each CDR3. A D gene is named only where the DNA matches it firmly. Clone size is stated in some rows and not others, as once, few, many or a class when expanded.

>TRBV19|NA|NA|TRBJ1-2
TGTGCCAGTAGTATCACGGGTCACTATGGCTACACCTTC
CASSITGHYGYTF
>TRBV14|NA|TRBD1|TRBJ1-1
TGTGCCAGCGGACAGGGCTTGAACACTGAAGCTTTCTTT
CASGQGLNTEAFF
>TRBV3-1/TRBV3-2|few|NA|TRBJ1-2
TGTGCCAGCAGCCAAGATGCGGGGATCCATGGCTACACCTTC
CASSQDAGIHGYTF
>TRBV6-2/TRBV6-3|NA|TRBD1|TRBJ1-2
TGTGCCAGCAGCTACTTACAGGGGAGAGGCTACACCTTC
CASSYLQGRGYTF
>TRBV11-2|NA|NA|TRBJ2-3
TGTGCCAGCAGCTTAGGCGGTAGTCCCACCCCAGATACGCAGTATTTT
CASSLGGSPTPDTQYF
>TRBV5-1|few|TRBD1|TRBJ1-2
TGCGCCAGCAGCTTGGGACAGGGTAAAGGCTACACCTTC
CASSLGQGKGYTF
>TRBV7-9|NA|NA|TRBJ1-1
TGTGCCAGCAGCTTGAGTTACAGTGAAGCTTTCTTT
CASSLSYSEAFF
>TRBV5-1|NA|TRBD1|TRBJ2-7
TGCGCCAGCAGCACCCAACGACAGACAGGGCGCTACGAGCAGTACTTC
CASSTQRQTGRYEQYF
>TRBV9|NA|NA|TRBJ1-1
TGTGCCAGCAGCGTAGACACCAGGAACACTGAAGCTTTCTTT
CASSVDTRNTEAFF
>TRBV7-2|NA|NA|TRBJ2-5
TGTGCCAGCAGCTTATATCCGGAACGGGGGACCCAGTACTTC
CASSLYPERGTQYF
>TRBV5-1|NA|NA|TRBJ2-2
TGCGCCAGCAGCTTTTACCGGACAGCGAACACCGGGGAGCTGTTTTTT
CASSFYRTANTGELFF
>TRBV7-6|NA|NA|TRBJ1-3
TGTGCCAGCAGCCCCCGACCTGACGGGTTCTCTGGAAACACCATATATTTT
CASSPRPDGFSGNTIYF
>TRBV10-3|NA|TRBD1|TRBJ1-1
TGTGCCATCAGTTTGACAGGGGAGGGTGAAGCTTTCTTT
CAISLTGEGEAFF
>TRBV19|once|NA|TRBJ1-1
TGTGCCAGTAGTATAGGGCCCGGGGGGAACACTGAAGCTTTCTTT
CASSIGPGGNTEAFF
>TRBV27|NA|TRBD1|TRBJ1-1
TGTGCCAGCAGGGGATACGGGACAGGAGGGATGAACACTGAAGCTTTCTTT
CASRGYGTGGMNTEAFF
>TRBV4-1|NA|TRBD1|TRBJ1-1
TGCGCCAGCAGCCAAGATAAGGACAGGGGGCGCCCGGACACTGAAGCTTTCTTT
CASSQDKDRGRPDTEAFF
>TRBV10-1|NA|TRBD2|TRBJ2-5
TGCGCCAGCAGTGAAGGGGCTAGCGGGGGCCCCCAAGAGACCCAGTACTTC
CASSEGASGGPQETQYF
>TRBV12-3/TRBV12-4|NA|NA|TRBJ1-1
TGTGCCAGCAGCCCTCCCAACTCCGCTGAAGCTTTCTTT
CASSPPNSAEAFF
>TRBV7-9|NA|TRBD2|TRBJ2-3
TGTGCCAGCAGCCCACTCCAGCGGGAGAGCACAGATACGCAGTATTTT
CASSPLQRESTDTQYF
>TRBV27|NA|TRBD1|TRBJ1-4
TGTGCCAGCAGTTTATCGGCAGGGGGTTCCCCCAATGAAAAACTGTTTTTT
CASSLSAGGSPNEKLFF